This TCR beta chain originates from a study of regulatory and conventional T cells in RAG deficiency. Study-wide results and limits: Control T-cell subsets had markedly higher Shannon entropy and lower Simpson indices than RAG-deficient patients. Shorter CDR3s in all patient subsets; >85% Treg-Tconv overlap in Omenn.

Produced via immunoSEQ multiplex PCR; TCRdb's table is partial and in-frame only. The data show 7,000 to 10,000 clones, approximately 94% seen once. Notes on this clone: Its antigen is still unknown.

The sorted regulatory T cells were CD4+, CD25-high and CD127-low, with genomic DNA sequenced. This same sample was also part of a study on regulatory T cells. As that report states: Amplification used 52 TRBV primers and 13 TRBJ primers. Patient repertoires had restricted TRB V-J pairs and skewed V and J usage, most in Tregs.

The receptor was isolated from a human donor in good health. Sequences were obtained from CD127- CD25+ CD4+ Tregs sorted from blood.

CDR3 amino acids: CASSFLAGGPLNEQFF. The CDR3 nucleotides read TGTGCCAGCAGTTTCCTAGCGGGGGGGCCATTAAATGAGCAGTTCTTC. The rearrangement joins TRBV27 to TRBJ2-1, with 12 positions matching TRBD2. The V and J ends lost 3 bases and 7 bases, in that order; junction bases with no gene match: 7. CDR1 MNHEY and CDR2 SMNVEV come from the germline V gene (reference sequence). CDR3 size: 16 residues.